This TCR beta chain was captured in a study of T-cell reconstitution after alpha-beta-depleted transplantation in children. Unique molecular identifiers were incorporated during preparation of the TCRbeta library. In TCRdb, the PCR reads were re-called with MiXCR into one record per CDR3 protein. Of some 640,000 distinct CDR3 sequences listed, roughly 15% were seen once; the top ten hold 0.9% to 1.2%. This clonotype was seen at least ten times. V gave up 3 bases and J gave up 7 bases; unmatched junction bases: 11. The CDR3 contains 15 residues. CDR1 is DFQATT and CDR2 is SNEGSKA in the germline V gene (reference sequence).

The receptor was isolated from a human donor who donated a stem cell graft to a child with acute myeloid leukemia. V usage is TRBV20-1 and J usage is TRBJ2-3, with TRBD2 matching over 9 bases. This specimen consisted of PBMCs from the stem cell graft donor, obtained from the stem cell graft. As DNA, the CDR3 is TGCAGTGCTAGCTGGGCGGGGGGGCCCTACAATACGCAGTATTTT. Translating it yields CSASWAGGPYNTQYF.